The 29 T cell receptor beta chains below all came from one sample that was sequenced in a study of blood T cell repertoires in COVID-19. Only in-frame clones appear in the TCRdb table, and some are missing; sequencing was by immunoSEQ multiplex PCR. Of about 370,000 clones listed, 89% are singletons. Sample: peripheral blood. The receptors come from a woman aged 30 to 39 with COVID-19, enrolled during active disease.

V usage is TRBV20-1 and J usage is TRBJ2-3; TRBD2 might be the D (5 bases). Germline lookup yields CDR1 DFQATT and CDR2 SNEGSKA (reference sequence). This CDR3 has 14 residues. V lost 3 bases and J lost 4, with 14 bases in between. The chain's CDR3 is CSASRLAGPDTQYF. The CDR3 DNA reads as TGCAGTGCTAGTAGGCTAGCTGGCCCAGATACGCAGTATTTT.

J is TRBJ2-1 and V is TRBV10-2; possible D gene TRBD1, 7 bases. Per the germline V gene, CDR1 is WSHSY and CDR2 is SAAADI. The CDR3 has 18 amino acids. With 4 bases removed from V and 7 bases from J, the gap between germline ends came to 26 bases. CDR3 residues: CASSGEQGTYLFGNEQFF. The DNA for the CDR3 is TGCGCCAGCAGTGGGGAACAGGGGACTTATCTCTTTGGGAATGAGCAGTTCTTC.

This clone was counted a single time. The CDR3: CASSFRQVLRETQYF. CDR3 DNA: TGCGCCAGCAGCTTTAGACAGGTCCTTAGAGAGACCCAGTACTTC. The V gene is TRBV5-1, the J gene TRBJ2-5; tentative D call: TRBD1 (6 bases). CDR3 size: 15 residues. Germline CDR1 SGHRS, CDR2 YFSETQ. V lost 2 bases to trimming and J lost 4 bases, with 15 bases between them.

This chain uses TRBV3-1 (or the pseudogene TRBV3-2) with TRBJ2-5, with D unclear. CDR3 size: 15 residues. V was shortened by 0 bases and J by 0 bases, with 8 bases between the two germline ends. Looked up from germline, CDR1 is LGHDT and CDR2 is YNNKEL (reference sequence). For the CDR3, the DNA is TGTGCCAGCAGCCAAGAAGCCCCTAACCAAGAGACCCAGTACTTC. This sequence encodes CASSQEAPNQETQYF.

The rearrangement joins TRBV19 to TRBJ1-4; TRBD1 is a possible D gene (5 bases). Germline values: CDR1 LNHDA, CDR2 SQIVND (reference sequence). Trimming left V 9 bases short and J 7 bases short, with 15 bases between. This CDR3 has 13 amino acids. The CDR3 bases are TGTGCCAGCGCCACCGGAAGGGGTGAAAAACTGTTTTTT. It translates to CASATGRGEKLFF.

The CDR3 spells CASSHNTEAFF. The CDR3 bases are TGTGCCAGCAGCCATAACACTGAAGCTTTCTTT. This chain joins TRBV11-2 and TRBJ1-1; no reliable D call. Trimming took 5 bases from V and 2 from J, leaving 3 bases between them. From germline, CDR1 is SGHAT and CDR2 FQNNGV. The CDR3 contains 11 residues.

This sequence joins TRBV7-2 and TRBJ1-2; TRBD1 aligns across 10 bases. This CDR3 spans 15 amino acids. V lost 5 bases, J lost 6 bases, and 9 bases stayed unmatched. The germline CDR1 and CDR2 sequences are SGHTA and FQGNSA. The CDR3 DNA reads TGTGCCAGCAGCCCCCGTAGGACAGGGGGGAATGGCTACACCTTC. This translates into CASSPRRTGGNGYTF.

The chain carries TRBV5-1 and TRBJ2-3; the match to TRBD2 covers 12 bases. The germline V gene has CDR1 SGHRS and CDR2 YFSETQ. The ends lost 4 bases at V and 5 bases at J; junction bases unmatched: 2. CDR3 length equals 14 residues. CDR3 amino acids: CASSPGLAGDTQYF. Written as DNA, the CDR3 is TGCGCCAGCAGCCCGGGACTAGCGGGAGATACGCAGTATTTT. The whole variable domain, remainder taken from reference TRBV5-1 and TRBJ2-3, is KAGVTQTPRYLIKTRGQQVTLSCSPISGHRSVSWYQQTPGQGLQFLFEYFSETQRNKGNFPGRFSGRQFSNSRSEMNVSTLELGDSALYLCASSPGLAGDTQYFGPGTRLTVL.

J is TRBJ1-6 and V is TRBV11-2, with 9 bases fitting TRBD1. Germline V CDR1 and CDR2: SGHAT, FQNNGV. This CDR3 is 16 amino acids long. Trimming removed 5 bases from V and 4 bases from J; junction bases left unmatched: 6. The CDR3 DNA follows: TGTGCCAGCAGCACCCGGACAGGGGCTTATAATTCACCCCTCCACTTT. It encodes CASSTRTGAYNSPLHF.

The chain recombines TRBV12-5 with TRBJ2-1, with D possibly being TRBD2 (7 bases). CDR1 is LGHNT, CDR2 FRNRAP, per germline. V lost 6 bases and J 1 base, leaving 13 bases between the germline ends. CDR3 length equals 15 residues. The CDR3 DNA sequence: TGTGCTAGTGGGGCACAGGGAGGGTCCTACAATGAGCAGTTCTTC. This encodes CASGAQGGSYNEQFF.

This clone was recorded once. DNA for the CDR3: TGTGCCAGCAGTGAGGACAGTTCCTATGGCTACACCTTC. Residues: CASSEDSSYGYTF. The chain is built from TRBV2 and TRBJ1-2, with D possibly matching TRBD1 (6 bases). This CDR3 has 13 residues. V was pared by 3 bases and J by 4 bases, with 9 bases between. CDR1 and CDR2 (germline): SNHLY, FYNNEI.

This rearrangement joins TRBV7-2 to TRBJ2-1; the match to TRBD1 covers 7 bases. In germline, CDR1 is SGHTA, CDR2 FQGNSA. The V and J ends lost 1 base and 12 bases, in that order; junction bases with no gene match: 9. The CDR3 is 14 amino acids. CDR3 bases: TGTGCCAGCAGCTTAGGACAGGGCCGGATGGGGCAGTTCTTC. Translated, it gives CASSLGQGRMGQFF.

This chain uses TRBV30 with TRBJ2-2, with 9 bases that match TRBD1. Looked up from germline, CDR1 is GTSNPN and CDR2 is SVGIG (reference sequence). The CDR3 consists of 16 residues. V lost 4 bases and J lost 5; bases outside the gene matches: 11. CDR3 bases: TGTGCCTGGAACGACAGGGGGTATACGAGAACCGGGGAGCTGTTTTTT. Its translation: CAWNDRGYTRTGELFF.

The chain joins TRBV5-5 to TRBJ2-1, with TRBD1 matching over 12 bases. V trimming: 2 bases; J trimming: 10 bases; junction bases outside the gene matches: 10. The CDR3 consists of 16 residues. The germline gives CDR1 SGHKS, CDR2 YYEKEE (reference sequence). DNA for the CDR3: TGTGCCAGCAGCTTTCCGGGACAGGGGGCGATGTGGGAGCAGTTCTTC. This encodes CASSFPGQGAMWEQFF.

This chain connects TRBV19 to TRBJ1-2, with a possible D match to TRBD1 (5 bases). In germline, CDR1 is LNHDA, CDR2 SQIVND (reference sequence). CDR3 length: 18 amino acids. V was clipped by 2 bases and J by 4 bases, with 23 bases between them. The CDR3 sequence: CASSINLGRGAVGYGYTF. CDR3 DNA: TGTGCCAGTAGTATAAATTTAGGGAGGGGCGCCGTCGGCTATGGCTACACCTTC.

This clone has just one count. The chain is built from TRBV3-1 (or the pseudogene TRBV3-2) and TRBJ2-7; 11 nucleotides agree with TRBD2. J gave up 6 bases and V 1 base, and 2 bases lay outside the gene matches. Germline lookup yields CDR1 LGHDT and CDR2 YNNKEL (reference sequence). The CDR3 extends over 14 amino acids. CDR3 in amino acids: CASSQGGLAAEQYV. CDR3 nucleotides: TGTGCCAGCAGCCAAGGGGGACTAGCGGCCGAGCAGTACGTC.

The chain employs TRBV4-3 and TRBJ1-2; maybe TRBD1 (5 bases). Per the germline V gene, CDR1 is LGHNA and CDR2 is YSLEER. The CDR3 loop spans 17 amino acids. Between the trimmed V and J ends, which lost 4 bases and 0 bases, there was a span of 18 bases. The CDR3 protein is CASSPLGGTVTNYGYTF. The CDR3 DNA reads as TGCGCCAGCAGCCCCCTGGGCGGGACGGTTACTAACTATGGCTACACCTTC.

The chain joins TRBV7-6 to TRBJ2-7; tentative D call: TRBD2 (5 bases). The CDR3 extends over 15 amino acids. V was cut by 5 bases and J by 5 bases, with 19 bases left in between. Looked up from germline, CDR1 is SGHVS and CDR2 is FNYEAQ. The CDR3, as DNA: TGTGCCAGCAGCGCCGCGAGTGGAGGCATCGACGAGCAGTACTTC. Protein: CASSAASGGIDEQYF.

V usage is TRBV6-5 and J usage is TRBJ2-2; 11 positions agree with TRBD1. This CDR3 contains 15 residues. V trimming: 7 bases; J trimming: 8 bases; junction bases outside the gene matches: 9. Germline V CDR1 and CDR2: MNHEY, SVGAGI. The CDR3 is CASTTGQGARGELFF. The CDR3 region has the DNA TGTGCCAGCACTACCGGACAGGGGGCGCGTGGGGAGCTGTTTTTT.

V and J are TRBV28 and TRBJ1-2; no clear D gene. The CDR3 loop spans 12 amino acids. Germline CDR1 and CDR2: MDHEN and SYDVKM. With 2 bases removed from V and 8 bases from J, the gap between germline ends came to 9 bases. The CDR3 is CASSLAGEGYTF. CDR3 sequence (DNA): TGTGCCAGCAGTTTAGCGGGCGAGGGCTACACCTTC.

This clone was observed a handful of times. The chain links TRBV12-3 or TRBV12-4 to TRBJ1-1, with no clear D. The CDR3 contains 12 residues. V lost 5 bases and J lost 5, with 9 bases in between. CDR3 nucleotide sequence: TGTGCCAGCAGTCCCCAGTCAACTGAAGCTTTCTTT. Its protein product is CASSPQSTEAFF.

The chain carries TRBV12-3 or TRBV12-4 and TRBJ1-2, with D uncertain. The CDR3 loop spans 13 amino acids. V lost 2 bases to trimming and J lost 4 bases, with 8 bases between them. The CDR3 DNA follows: TGTGCCAGCAGTTTATCGTTCCGCTATGGCTACACCTTC. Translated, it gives CASSLSFRYGYTF.

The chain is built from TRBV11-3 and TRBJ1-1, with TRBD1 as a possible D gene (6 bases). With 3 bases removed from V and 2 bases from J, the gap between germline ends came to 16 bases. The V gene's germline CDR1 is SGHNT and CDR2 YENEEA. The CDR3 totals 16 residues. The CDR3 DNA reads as TGTGCCAGCAGCTTGCATTACGGACAGCTAAACACTGAAGCTTTCTTT. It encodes CASSLHYGQLNTEAFF.

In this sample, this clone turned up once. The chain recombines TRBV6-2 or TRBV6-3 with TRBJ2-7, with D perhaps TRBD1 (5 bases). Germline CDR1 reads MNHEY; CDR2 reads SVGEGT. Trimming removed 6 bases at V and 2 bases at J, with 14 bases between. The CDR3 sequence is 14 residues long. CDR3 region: CASSRTTDPYEQYF. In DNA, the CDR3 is TGTGCCAGCAGCCGGACGACAGACCCCTACGAGCAGTACTTC.

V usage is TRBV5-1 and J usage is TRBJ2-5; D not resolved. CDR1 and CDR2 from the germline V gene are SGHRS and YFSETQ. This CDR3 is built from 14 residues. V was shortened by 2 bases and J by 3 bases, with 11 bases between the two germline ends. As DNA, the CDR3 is TGCGCCAGCAGCTTCCCCAACATGAAAGAGACCCAGTACTTC. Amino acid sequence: CASSFPNMKETQYF.

CDR3 sequence: CASSFDGGEAFF. Written as DNA, the CDR3 is TGTGCCAGCAGTTTTGATGGCGGTGAAGCTTTCTTT. V usage is TRBV2 and J usage is TRBJ1-1; no definite D call. Trimming shortened V by 5 bases and J by 7 bases, and 11 bases separated the two germline ends. The CDR3 is 12 residues long. Germline CDR1 reads SNHLY; CDR2 reads FYNNEI.

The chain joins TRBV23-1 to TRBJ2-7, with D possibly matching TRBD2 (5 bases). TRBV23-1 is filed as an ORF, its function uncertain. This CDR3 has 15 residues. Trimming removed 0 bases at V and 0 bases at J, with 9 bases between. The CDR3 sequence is CASSQSLGSSYEQYF. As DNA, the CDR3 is TGCGCCAGCAGTCAATCGTTAGGGAGCTCCTACGAGCAGTACTTC.

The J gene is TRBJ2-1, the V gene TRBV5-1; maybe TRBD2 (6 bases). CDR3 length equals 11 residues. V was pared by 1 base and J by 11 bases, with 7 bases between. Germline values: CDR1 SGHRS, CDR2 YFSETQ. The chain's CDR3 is CASSLTSQQFF. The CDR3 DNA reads TGCGCCAGCAGCTTGACTAGCCAGCAGTTCTTC.

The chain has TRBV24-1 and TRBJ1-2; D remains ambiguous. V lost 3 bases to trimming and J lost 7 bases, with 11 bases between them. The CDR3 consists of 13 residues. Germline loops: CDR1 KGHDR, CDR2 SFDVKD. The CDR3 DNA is TGTGCCACCAGTGATGACTCCCGCGGTGGCTACACCTTC. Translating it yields CATSDDSRGGYTF.